Listed here are 9 T cell receptor beta chains from one sample, sequenced in a study of blood T cell repertoires in COVID-19. This table comes from immunoSEQ multiplex PCR, and its TCRdb copy is limited to in-frame clones, with some not included. The sample yields around 270,000 clones, roughly 86% seen once. The sample comprised peripheral blood. The receptors here all came from a man aged 35-49 years who had recovered from COVID-19.

The chain joins TRBV7-2 to TRBJ2-3; 8 bases are a match to TRBD1. The germline CDR1 and CDR2 sequences are SGHTA and FQGNSA. V was pared by 5 bases and J by 2 bases, with 6 bases of the junction left unmatched. This CDR3 is built from 15 residues. For the CDR3, the DNA is TGTGCCAGCAGCAGAAGACAGGGGCTCACAGATACGCAGTATTTT. This gives the protein CASSRRQGLTDTQYF.

The chain has TRBV2 and TRBJ2-7, with D perhaps matching TRBD2 (6 bases). CDR1 and CDR2 (germline): SNHLY, FYNNEI. Trimming shortened V by 5 bases and J by 6 bases, and 17 bases separated the two germline ends. The CDR3 spans 14 residues. CDR3 region: CASSSRLVEGEQYF. The CDR3 DNA reads as TGTGCCAGCAGTTCCCGACTAGTAGAGGGCGAGCAGTACTTC.

This clone was seen only once. This chain uses TRBV27 with TRBJ1-5; D is possibly TRBD1 (6 bases). V was clipped by 5 bases and J by 1 base, with 12 bases between them. This CDR3 has 15 residues. Germline V lookup: CDR1 MNHEY, CDR2 SMNVEV (reference sequence). This CDR3 is CASSLRGRSNQPQHF. The CDR3, as DNA: TGTGCCAGCAGTCTCAGGGGTCGGAGCAATCAGCCCCAGCATTTT.

The chain is built from TRBV19 and TRBJ1-1; 8 bases line up with TRBD1. CDR1 and CDR2 from the germline V gene are LNHDA and SQIVND (reference sequence). J lost 2 bases, V lost 6 bases, and 2 bases had no gene match. The CDR3 has 13 amino acids. The chain's CDR3 is CASRDRVNTEAFF. The CDR3 coding sequence is TGTGCCAGTAGGGACAGGGTAAACACTGAAGCTTTCTTT.

V gene TRBV14 combines with J gene TRBJ1-1; unclear D gene. V lost 0 bases and J lost 10, with 15 bases in between. This CDR3 has 14 amino acids. CDR1 is SGHDN and CDR2 is FVKESK in the germline V gene. The CDR3 DNA reads TGTGCCAGCAGCCAAGACTGGGGAGGAAGAGGAGCTTTCTTT. This gives the protein CASSQDWGGRGAFF.

The chain joins TRBV11-2 to TRBJ1-4; weak D call: TRBD1 (5 bases). CDR1 and CDR2 from the germline V gene are SGHAT and FQNNGV. The CDR3 is made up of 16 amino acids. The germline V and J ends were trimmed by 1 base and 0 bases, with 9 bases remaining between them. The CDR3 nucleotides are TGTGCCAGCAGCTTAGGACAGACTGCAACTAATGAAAAACTGTTTTTT. Protein: CASSLGQTATNEKLFF.

The J gene is TRBJ1-1, the V gene TRBV13; the D is unclear. Looked up from germline, CDR1 is PRHDT and CDR2 is FYEKMQ (reference sequence). Between the trimmed V and J ends, which lost 0 bases and 3 bases, there was a span of 5 bases. The CDR3 is 13 amino acids. The CDR3 loop is CASSLGGHTEAFF. The CDR3 nucleotides are TGTGCCAGCAGCTTAGGGGGCCACACTGAAGCTTTCTTT.

The V and J genes are TRBV3-1 (or the pseudogene TRBV3-2) and TRBJ2-5; 11 nucleotides line up with TRBD2. CDR1 is LGHDT and CDR2 is YNNKEL in the germline V gene (reference sequence). The CDR3 length is 15 residues. Trimming removed 4 bases from V and 5 bases from J; junction bases left unmatched: 6. CDR3 sequence reads: CASSRLAGGLETQYF. The DNA for the CDR3 is TGTGCCAGCAGCCGATTAGCGGGGGGGCTGGAGACCCAGTACTTC.

This clone was counted a single time. The chain is built from TRBV27 and TRBJ2-7; possibly TRBD1 for D (6 bases). Germline assignment: CDR1 MNHEY and CDR2 SMNVEV (reference sequence). The CDR3 consists of 14 residues. Deletions cut 4 bases from V and 6 bases from J, with 16 bases between. DNA for the CDR3: TGTGCCAGCAGTTCCGACAGGCCCGCTATCGAGCAGTACTTC. Its protein is CASSSDRPAIEQYF.